The following is a T cell receptor (beta chain) sequence with its context. From RNA transcripts, TCR beta CDR3 regions were amplified. First-round RT-PCR of the TCR CDR3 relied on the HTBI primer set. TCRdb fed the multiplex PCR reads into MiXCR, producing one record per CDR3 protein. The data hold more than 600,000 distinct CDR3 sequences, with 16% observed a single time. A roughly 10 ml volume of fresh peripheral blood provided the PBMCs. This sample is part of a study of T cells in Graves' hyperthyroidism and ophthalmopathy. CDR1 is SNHLY, CDR2 FYNNEI, per germline. This CDR3 contains 15 residues. V shed 6 bases, J shed 6 bases, and the junction held 10 bases outside the gene matches.

This sequence was found in a young man with Graves' hyperthyroidism. The chain joins TRBV2 to TRBJ2-1; 8 bases align to TRBD1. Specimen: blood. The CDR3 reads CASSARTGLRNEQFF. The CDR3 DNA follows: TGTGCCAGCAGCGCCCGGACAGGGCTCCGCAATGAGCAGTTCTTC.